This passage covers 10 T cell receptor beta chains from one sample sequenced in a study of T cell repertoires in ileal Crohn's disease. The time point is: neoterminal ileum biopsy at postoperative endoscopy, about 6 months after surgery. Assay: immunoSEQ multiplex PCR; the TCRdb copy retains only in-frame clones and omits some. The sample has about 13,000 clones, 78% seen once. The sequenced sample consisted of ileal tissue. These receptors all come from an adult with Crohn's disease.

The rearrangement joins TRBV5-1 to TRBJ2-5, with a tentative D call TRBD2 (7 bases). The CDR3 has 15 residues. Per germline, CDR1 SGHRS and CDR2 YFSETQ. Deletions cut 5 bases from V and 4 bases from J, with 18 bases between. CDR3 in DNA: TGCGCCAGCAGAGGGGGGGTCCCGGTTGGAGAGACCCAGTACTTC. Protein sequence: CASRGGVPVGETQYF.

The gene calls are TRBV18 and TRBJ2-1; TRBD1 is a possible D gene (5 bases). V lost 3 bases to trimming and J lost 8 bases, with 14 bases between them. The CDR3 is made up of 14 amino acids. Germline V gives CDR1 KGHSH, CDR2 LQKENI. The CDR3 nucleotides read TGTGCCAGCTCACCCCCGGCAGGGTGGGATGAGCAGTTCTTC. This codes for CASSPPAGWDEQFF.

V and J are TRBV27 and TRBJ1-3; TRBD1 matches at 11 bases. The CDR3 spans 16 residues. J gave up 4 bases and V 4 bases, and 6 bases lay outside the gene matches. Per germline, CDR1 MNHEY and CDR2 SMNVEV (reference sequence). The CDR3 loop is CASSSDRGLGGNTIYF. As DNA, the CDR3 is TGTGCCAGCAGTTCGGACAGGGGGCTAGGGGGAAACACCATATATTTT.

This sequence joins TRBV25-1 and TRBJ2-7; TRBD1 is a possible D gene (5 bases). The V end was cut by 4 bases, the J end by 4 bases, with 11 bases between. The germline CDR1 and CDR2 sequences are MGHDK and SYGVNS. The CDR3 is 13 amino acids. The CDR3 DNA reads as TGTGCCAGCAGTGCCCACCAGGGTTACGAGCAGTACTTC. It is translated as CASSAHQGYEQYF.

The chain carries TRBV9 and TRBJ1-2; 9 bases fit TRBD1. Germline assignment: CDR1 SGDLS and CDR2 YYNGEE. Trimming took 3 bases from V and 4 from J; bases not matched to a gene: 4. The CDR3 is 14 amino acids. The CDR3 loop reads CASSGGDRAYGYTF. DNA for the CDR3: TGTGCCAGCAGCGGAGGGGACAGGGCCTATGGCTACACCTTC.

The V and J genes are TRBV30 and TRBJ2-2; D uncertain. Deletions cut 5 bases from V and 0 bases from J, with 10 bases between. Germline assignment: CDR1 GTSNPN and CDR2 SVGIG (reference sequence). This CDR3 region has 14 residues. CDR3 sequence (DNA): TGTGCCTGGGGCCATTACGCGAACACCGGGGAGCTGTTTTTT. This codes for CAWGHYANTGELFF.

CDR3 protein: CASNRDSNQPQHF. In DNA form, the CDR3 reads TGTGCCAGCAACAGGGATAGCAATCAGCCCCAGCATTTT. V is TRBV2 and J is TRBJ1-5, with D possibly TRBD1 on 6 matching bases. Trimming removed 7 bases at V and 0 bases at J, with 7 bases between. The length of the CDR3 is 13 residues. Germline CDR1 is SNHLY and CDR2 is FYNNEI.

The sample holds a few counts of this clone. J is TRBJ2-1 and V is TRBV5-6, with TRBD1 identical over 8 bases. After removal of 3 bases from V and 4 bases from J, the junction contained 9 bases not matched to a gene. CDR3 length equals 16 residues. Germline CDR1 is SGHDT and CDR2 is YYEEEE. The CDR3 DNA reads TGTGCCAGCAGCTGGGACAGGAATGATATTTACAATGAGCAGTTCTTC. It yields the protein CASSWDRNDIYNEQFF.

The CDR3 sequence: CASKLQGESTDTQYF. DNA of the CDR3: TGTGCCAGCAAATTACAGGGGGAATCCACAGATACGCAGTATTTT. The J gene is TRBJ2-3, the V gene TRBV7-8; 8 bases line up with TRBD1. Trimming took 7 bases from V and 2 from J; bases not matched to a gene: 8. Per the germline V gene, CDR1 is SGHVS and CDR2 is FQNEAQ. The CDR3 totals 15 residues.

J is TRBJ2-2 and V is TRBV18, with 13 positions matching TRBD2. Germline V gene lookup returns CDR1 KGHSH and CDR2 LQKENI. The length of the CDR3 is 16 residues. Trimming took 6 bases from V and 5 from J; bases not matched to a gene: 6. The CDR3 region has the DNA TGTGCCAGCTCGCTGCGACTAGCGGGAGGAACCGGGGAGCTGTTTTTT. This codes for CASSLRLAGGTGELFF.